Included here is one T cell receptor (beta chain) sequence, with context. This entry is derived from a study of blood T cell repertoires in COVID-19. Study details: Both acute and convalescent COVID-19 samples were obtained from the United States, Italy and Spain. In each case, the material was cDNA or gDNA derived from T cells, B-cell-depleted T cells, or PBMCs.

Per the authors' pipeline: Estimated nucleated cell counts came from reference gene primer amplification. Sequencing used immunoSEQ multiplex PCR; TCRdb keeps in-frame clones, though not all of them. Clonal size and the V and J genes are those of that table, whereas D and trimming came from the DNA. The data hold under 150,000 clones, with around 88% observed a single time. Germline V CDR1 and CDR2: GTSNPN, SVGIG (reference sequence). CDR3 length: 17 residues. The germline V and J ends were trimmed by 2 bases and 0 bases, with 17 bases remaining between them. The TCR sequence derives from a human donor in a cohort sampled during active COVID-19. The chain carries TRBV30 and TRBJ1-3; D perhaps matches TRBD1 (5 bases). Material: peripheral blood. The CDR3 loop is CAWSSPVRANSGNTIYF. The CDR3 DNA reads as TGTGCCTGGAGTTCTCCGGTCAGGGCCAACTCTGGAAACACCATATATTTT.